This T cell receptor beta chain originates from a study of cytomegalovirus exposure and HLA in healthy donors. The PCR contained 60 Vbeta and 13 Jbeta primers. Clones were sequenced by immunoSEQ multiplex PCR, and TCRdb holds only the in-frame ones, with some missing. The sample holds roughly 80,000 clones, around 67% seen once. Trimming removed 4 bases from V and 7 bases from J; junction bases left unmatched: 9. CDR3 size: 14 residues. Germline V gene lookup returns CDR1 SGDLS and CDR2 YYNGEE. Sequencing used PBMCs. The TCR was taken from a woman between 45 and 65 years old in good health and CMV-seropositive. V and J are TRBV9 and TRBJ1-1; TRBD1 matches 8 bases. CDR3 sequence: CASSLAQGAVEAFF. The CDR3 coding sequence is TGTGCCAGCAGCCTTGCTCAGGGGGCCGTTGAAGCTTTCTTT.